Detailed here is one T cell receptor beta chain. What it binds is not known. Looked up from germline, CDR1 is MDHEN and CDR2 is SYDVKM. The CDR3 is 11 residues long. This sample was included in a study of T cells expressing NK-cell markers. Study-level points and caveats: Dominant NKG2C+ clonotypes in a handful of donors made up roughly 1.0-7.0% of CD8+ T cells. It is unclear if expanded NKG2C-expressing clones target HCMV antigens.

TCRdb reanalyzed the 5' RACE reads, giving one entry per CDR3 protein sequence and no DNA. Here the sample table reports 400,000 to 500,000 distinct CDR3 sequences. This chain links TRBV28 with TRBJ2-1; TCRdb reports TRBD1, a call that lacks DNA to check it against. The sequenced sample consisted of blood T cells: a sorted CD56 or NKG2C T cell subset, CD4+ or CD8+ T cells, or bulk PBMC T cells (not recorded which). This receptor was taken from a woman aged 18 to 75 in good health. The chain's CDR3 is CASSMGRKQFF.